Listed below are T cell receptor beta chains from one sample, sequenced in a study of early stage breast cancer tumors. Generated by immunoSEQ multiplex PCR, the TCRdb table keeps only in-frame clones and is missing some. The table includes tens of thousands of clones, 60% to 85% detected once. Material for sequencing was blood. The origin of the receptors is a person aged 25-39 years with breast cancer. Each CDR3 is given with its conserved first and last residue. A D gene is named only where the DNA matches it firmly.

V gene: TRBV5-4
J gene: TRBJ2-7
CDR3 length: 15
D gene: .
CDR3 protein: CASSPTDSGMGEQYF

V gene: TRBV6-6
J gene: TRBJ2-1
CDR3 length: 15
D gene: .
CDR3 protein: CASRPWADARNEQFF

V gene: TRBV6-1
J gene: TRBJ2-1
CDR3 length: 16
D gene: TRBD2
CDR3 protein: CASSEHLAGEDNEQFF

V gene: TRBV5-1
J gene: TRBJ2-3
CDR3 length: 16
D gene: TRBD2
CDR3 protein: CASSLGLAEEADTQYF

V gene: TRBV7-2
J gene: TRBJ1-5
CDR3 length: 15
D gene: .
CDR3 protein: CASSLPGFSNQPQHF

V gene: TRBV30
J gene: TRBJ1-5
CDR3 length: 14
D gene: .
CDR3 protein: CAWSGQGSYQPQHF

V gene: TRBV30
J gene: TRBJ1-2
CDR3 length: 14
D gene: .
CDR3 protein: CAWEGPLANYGYTF

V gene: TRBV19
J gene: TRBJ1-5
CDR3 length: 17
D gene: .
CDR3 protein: CASSIASGTTSNQPQHF

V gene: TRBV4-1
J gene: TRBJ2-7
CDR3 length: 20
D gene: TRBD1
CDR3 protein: CASSQRPGTGGAASIYEQYF

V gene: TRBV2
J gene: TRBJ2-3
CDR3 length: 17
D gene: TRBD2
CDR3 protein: CASSIRTSGRAIDTQYF

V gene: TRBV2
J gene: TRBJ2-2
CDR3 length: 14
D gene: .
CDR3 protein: CASSSLANTGELFF

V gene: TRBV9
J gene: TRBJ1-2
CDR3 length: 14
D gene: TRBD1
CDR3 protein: CASSAPDRFYGYTF

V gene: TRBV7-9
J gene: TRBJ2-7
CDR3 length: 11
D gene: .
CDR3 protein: CASSIRREQYF

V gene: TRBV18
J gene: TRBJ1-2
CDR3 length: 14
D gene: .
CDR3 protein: CASSPPSGGHGYTF

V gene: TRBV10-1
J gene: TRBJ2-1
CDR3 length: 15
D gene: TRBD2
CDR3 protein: CASSEVAGGYNEQFF

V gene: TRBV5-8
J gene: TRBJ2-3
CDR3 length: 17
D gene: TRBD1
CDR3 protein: CASSSMTGVNPTDTQYF

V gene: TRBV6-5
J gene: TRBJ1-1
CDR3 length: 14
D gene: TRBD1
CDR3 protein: CASSDPGTGVEAFF

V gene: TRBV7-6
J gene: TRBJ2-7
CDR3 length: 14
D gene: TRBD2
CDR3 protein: CASSISAGVEEQYF

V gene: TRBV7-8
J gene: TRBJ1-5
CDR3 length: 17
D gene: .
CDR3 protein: CASSSTVGGYSNQPQHF

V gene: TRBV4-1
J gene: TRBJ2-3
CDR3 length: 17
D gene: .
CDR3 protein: CASSQGDPALTTDTQYF

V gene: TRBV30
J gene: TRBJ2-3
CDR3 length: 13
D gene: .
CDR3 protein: CAWSVRRADTQYF

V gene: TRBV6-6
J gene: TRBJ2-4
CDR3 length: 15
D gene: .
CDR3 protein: CASSGQGGTKNIQYF

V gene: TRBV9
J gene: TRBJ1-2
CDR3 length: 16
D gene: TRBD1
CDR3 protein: CASFRDSSPSNYGYTF

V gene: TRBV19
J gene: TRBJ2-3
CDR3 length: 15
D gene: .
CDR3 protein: CASRGATPLRGTQYF

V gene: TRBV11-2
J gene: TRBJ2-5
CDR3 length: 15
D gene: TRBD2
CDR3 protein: CASSSGTSDRETQYF

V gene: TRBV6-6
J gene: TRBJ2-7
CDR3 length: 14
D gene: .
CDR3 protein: CASSPWDVPYEQYF

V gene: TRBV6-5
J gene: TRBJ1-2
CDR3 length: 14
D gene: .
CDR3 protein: CASSPAGRLYGYTF

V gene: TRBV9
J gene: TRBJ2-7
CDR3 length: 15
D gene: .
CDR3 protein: CASSVAKFPDHEQYF

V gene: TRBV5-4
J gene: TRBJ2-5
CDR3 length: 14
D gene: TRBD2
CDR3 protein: CASSLAGGRETQYF

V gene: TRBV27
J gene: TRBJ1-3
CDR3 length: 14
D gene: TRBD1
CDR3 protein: CATSGRHTGEFLYF

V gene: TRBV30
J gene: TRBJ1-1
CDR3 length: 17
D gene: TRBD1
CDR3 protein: CAWSVWDRGVPNTEAFF

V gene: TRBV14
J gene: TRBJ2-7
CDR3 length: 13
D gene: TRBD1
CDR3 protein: CASSQARDRGQYF

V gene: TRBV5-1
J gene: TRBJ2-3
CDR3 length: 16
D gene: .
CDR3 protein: CASSLVAGPGGDTQYF

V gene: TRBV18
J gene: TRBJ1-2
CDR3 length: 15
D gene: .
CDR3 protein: CASSSQATGDYGYTF

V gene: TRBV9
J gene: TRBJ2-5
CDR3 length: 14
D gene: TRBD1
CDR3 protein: CASSAGQGAETQYF

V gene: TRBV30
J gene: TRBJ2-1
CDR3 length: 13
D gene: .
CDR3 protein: CAWSVGGDNEQFF

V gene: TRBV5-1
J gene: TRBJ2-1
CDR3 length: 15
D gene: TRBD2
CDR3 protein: CASRTSGGRGNEQFF

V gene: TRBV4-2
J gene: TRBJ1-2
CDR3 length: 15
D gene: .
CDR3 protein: CASSQGGGENYGYTF

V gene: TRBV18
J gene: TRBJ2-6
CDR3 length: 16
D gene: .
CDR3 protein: CASSPPTGPRANVLTF

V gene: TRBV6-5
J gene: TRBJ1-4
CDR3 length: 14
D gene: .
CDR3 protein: CASSFRQFNEKLFF

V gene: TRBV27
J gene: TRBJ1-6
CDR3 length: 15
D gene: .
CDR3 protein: CASSFSGSYNSPLHF

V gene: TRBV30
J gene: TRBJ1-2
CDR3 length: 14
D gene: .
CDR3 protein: CAWSVNKGSYGYTF

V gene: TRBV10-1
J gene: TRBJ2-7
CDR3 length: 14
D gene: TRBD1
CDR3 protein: CATAKGQNSYEQYF

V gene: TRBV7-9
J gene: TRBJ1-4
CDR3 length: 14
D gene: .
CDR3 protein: CASSLGQINEKLFF

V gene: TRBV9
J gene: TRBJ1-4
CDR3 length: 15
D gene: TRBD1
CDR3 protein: CASSAWTGGFGKLFF

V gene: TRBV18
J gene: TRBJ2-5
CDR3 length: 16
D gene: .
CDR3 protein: CASSPPSQGGYETQYF

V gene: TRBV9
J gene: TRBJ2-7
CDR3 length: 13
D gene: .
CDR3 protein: CASSAYASYEQYF

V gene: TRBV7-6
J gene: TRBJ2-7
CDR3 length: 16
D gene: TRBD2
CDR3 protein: CASSRWLAGGTYEQYF

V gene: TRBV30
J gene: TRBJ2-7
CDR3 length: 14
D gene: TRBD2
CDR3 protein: CAYQTSGSLDEQYF

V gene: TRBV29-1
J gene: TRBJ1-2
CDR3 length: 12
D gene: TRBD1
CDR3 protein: CSADRDRAGYTF

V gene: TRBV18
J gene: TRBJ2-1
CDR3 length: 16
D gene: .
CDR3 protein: CASSHSGPLGYNEQFF

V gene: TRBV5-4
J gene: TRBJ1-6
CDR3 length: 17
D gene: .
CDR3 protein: CASSLALGRSVGSPLHF